The clone carrying this T cell receptor beta chain was detected a few times. One end of the junction does not line up with germline, which may come from a read error. Clones were sequenced by immunoSEQ multiplex PCR, and TCRdb holds only the in-frame ones, with some missing. Of some 120,000 clones detected, just over 90% appear once; the ten largest clones hold under 2%. This specimen belongs to a study of blood T cell repertoires in COVID-19. Across the study: The study drew acute and convalescent COVID-19 samples from the United States, Italy and Spain. In each case, the material was cDNA or gDNA derived from T cells, B-cell-depleted T cells, or PBMCs.

The V gene's germline CDR1 is SNHLY and CDR2 FYNNEI. CDR3 length: 14 amino acids. Sequenced input: peripheral blood. This clonotype originated in a human donor with active COVID-19. The donor label of this sample is uncertain. The chain combines TRBV2 with TRBJ2-1; perhaps TRBD2 as D (7 bases). The DNA of the CDR3 is TGTGCCAGCACTGAAGGGGGGGGAAACAATGAGCAGTTCTTC. Amino acids: CASTEGGGNNEQFF.